What follows is one TCR beta chain and its context. The antigen it recognizes is unknown. The sample holds no much larger clone one base away, and base qualities are not on file. Donors were healthy HIV-negative adults with no recently reported acute infections or vaccinations. Every donor was a Caucasian adult residing in Nashville, Tennessee, USA. CD4+ T cells were enriched through magnetic negative selection, after which naive cells were positively selected on CD45RA and the remaining negative fraction served as the memory subset. After blood collection by leukapheresis, PBMCs were isolated using Ficoll-Histopaque density gradient centrifugation and then cryopreserved in the vapor phase of liquid nitrogen. Purity and quantity of every magnetically sorted T cell population were checked by analytical flow cytometry. Genomic DNA was isolated from every sorted fraction and measured by UV absorbance on a Nanodrop 2000c.

Reading the germline V gene (reference sequence) gives CDR1 MNHEY and CDR2 SMNVEV. There are 15 amino acids in the CDR3, from cysteine to phenylalanine inclusive. The DNA shown is the 45-base CDR3, in frame from base 1. The germline ends are 16 bases apart after V is trimmed by 6 bases and J by 4 bases. This entry belongs to a study of shared clonotypes between healthy human individuals (dated by TCRdb to about 2020). About the full investigation: A few men and two women, aged 18 to 49 years, made up the cohort. For each donor, CD4 naive and CD4 memory were each run on three plates, CD8 naive on two plates, and CD8 memory on one plate. To estimate repertoire size and how much clonotype sharing occurs between individuals, the study deeply sequenced the blood TCR repertoires of 5 or 6 healthy adults. To increase sequencing depth and limit assay-specific biases, TCR repertoire library preparation and sequencing were carried out by different laboratories using diverse techniques. Per donor, leukapheresis produced somewhere between about 0.94 and 10 billion PBMCs.

Points the paper makes about the study in general: The small number of donors limited the genetic and exposure-history diversity represented. Pairwise subsampling led to the expectation that sequencing depth would affect the degree of clonotype sharing among donors. Naive subsets generally had larger estimated clonotype richness than memory subsets. Roughly 5% of naive CD4, roughly 3.6% of naive CD8, about 2.4% of memory CD4, and 0.35% to 0.4% of memory CD8 clonotypes were shared across several donors. Only blood was sampled, and tissue TCR repertoires likely differ from those in blood. Compared with non-shared clonotypes, clonotypes shared by all four sorted-subset donors had higher generation probabilities. Incomplete sequencing was indicated by rarefaction of sorted-subset datasets, despite the large sequencing depth.

Using the deep immunoSEQ assay, multiplex PCR amplified TCR CDR3 regions from genomic DNA. Extracted genomic DNA from each cell subset was distributed evenly across all wells of several immunoSEQ 96-well plates, and each plate was treated as a replicate. For sorted subsets, approximately 200 ng of genomic DNA, equivalent to some 30,000 T cell genomes, went into each replicate PCR. Purified libraries were quantified with a Qubit 3.0 fluorometer, sized on a Bioanalyzer 2100, and re-quantified with the KAPA Library Quantification kit. Every immunoSEQ 96-well plate was sequenced on a separate single-read 150-cycle Illumina NextSeq 550 flow cell. In the source study's methods: Because only junctional sequences without quality scores were contained in the immunoSEQ output, filtering matching that applied to full-length reads could not be performed. To assign V/J genes and CDR3, sequences were annotated using PyIR, a Python wrapper for IgBLAST v1.9, with IMGT germline references. Reads with weak V/J assignments (E-value above 1e-6), missing CDR3, stop codons, out-of-frame junctions, or ambiguous translated residues were removed. V3J clonotypes were defined by identical inferred V gene, J gene, and CDR3 amino acid sequence. Percentage overlap between repertoires was computed as shared unique clonotypes divided by the size of the smaller repertoire. Repertoire richness was assessed with RTK rarefaction, the Chao1 estimator, and Recon v2.1 estimates of unobserved clonotypes. Generation probabilities for all TCRbeta clonotypes obtained by the gDNA method from several donors were computed using OLGA. TCRdb provides this immuneACCESS table in a form limited to in-frame rearrangements. Some clones are lacking; in checked studies, under half of them reflect an unresolved V gene, and why the rest are absent is not known. V, J and clone size were drawn from that table, and D and trimming were deduced from the DNA. In all, the sample holds 1 million to 1.2 million clones, and approximately 80% of those were seen once. The biggest ten clones account for more than 0.85% of the sample.

Sequencing was carried out using memory CD4+ T cells from PBMCs. The sample's cell subset or site, from its label and the paper: CD45RA-negative fraction. The rearrangement joined TRBV27 to TRBJ2-1; a tentative D match to TRBD2 spans 6 bases. The receptor was isolated from a man between 18 and 35 years old in good health. Some clones in this sample may be carry-over from other donors' samples. At the DNA level, the sequence is TGTGCCAGCAGCACCCGCGGGACCGAGTACAATGAGCAGTTCTTC. The translation is CASSTRGTEYNEQFF.